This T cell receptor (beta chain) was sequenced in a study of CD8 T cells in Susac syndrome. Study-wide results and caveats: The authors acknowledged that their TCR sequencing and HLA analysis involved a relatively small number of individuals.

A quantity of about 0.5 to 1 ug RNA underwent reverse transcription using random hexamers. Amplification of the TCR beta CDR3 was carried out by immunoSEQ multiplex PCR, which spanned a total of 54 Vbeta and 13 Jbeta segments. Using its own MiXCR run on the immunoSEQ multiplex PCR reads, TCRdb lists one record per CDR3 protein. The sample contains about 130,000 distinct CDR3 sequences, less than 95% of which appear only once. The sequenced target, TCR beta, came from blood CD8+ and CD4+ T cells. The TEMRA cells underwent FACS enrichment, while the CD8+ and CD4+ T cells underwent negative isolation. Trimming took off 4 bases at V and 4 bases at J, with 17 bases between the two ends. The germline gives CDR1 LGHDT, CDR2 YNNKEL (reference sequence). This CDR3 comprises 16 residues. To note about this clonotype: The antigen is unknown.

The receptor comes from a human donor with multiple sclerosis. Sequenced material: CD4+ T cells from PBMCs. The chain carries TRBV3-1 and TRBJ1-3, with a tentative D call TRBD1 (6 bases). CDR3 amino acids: CASSLTGGGTGNTIYF. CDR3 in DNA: TGTGCCAGCAGCCTGACAGGAGGGGGTACGGGAAACACCATATATTTT.